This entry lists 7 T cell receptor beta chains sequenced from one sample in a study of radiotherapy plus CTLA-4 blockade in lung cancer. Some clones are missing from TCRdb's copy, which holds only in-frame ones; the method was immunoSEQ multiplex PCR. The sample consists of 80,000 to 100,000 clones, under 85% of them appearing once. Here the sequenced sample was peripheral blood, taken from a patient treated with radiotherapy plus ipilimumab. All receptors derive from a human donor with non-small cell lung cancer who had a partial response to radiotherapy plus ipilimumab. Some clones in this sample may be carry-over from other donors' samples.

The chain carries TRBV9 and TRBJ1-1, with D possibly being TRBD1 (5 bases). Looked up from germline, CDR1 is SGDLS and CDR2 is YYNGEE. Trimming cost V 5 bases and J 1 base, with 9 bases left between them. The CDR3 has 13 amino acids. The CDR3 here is CASSFQGNTEAFF. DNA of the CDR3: TGTGCCAGCAGTTTTCAGGGGAACACTGAAGCTTTCTTT.

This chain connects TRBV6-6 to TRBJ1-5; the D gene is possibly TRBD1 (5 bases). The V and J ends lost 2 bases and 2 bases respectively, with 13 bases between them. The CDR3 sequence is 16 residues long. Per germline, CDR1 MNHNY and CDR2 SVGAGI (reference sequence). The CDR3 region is CASSYDLGGGNQPQHF. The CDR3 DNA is TGTGCCAGCAGTTACGATCTGGGGGGGGGCAATCAGCCCCAGCATTTT.

As DNA, the CDR3 is TGTGCCAGCAGCGTACTGGAGTCGAACACTGAAGCTTTCTTT. Protein: CASSVLESNTEAFF. V usage is TRBV9 and J usage is TRBJ1-1; D is ambiguous. The ends were cut back, 1 base at V and 1 base at J, with 8 bases in the middle. This CDR3 contains 14 residues. Germline assignment: CDR1 SGDLS and CDR2 YYNGEE.

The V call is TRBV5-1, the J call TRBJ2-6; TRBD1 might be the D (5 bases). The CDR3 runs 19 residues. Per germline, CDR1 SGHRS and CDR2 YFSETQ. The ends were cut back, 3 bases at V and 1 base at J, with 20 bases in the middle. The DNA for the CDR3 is TGCGCCAGCAGCTGGGGTAGACAGCCACACTCTTCTGGGGCCAACGTCCTGACTTTC. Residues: CASSWGRQPHSSGANVLTF.

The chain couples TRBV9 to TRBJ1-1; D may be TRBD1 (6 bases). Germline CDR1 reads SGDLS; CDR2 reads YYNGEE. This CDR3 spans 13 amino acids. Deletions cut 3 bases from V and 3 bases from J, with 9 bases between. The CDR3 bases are TGTGCCAGCAGCGGCGGGGGCTACACTGAAGCTTTCTTT. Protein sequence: CASSGGGYTEAFF.

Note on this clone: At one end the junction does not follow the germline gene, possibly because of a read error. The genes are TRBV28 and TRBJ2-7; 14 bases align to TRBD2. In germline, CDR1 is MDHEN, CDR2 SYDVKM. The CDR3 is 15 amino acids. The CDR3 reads CASSLWTSGRSEQYF. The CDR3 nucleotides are TGTGCCAGCAGTCTATGGACTAGCGGGAGGAGCGAGCAGTACTTC.

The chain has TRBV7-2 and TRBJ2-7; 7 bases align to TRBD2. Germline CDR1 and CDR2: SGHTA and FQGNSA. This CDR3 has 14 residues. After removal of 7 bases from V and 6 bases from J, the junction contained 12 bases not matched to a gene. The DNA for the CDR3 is TGTGCCAGCAAAGGGAAGCGGGACCTCTCCGAGCAGTACTTC. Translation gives CASKGKRDLSEQYF.